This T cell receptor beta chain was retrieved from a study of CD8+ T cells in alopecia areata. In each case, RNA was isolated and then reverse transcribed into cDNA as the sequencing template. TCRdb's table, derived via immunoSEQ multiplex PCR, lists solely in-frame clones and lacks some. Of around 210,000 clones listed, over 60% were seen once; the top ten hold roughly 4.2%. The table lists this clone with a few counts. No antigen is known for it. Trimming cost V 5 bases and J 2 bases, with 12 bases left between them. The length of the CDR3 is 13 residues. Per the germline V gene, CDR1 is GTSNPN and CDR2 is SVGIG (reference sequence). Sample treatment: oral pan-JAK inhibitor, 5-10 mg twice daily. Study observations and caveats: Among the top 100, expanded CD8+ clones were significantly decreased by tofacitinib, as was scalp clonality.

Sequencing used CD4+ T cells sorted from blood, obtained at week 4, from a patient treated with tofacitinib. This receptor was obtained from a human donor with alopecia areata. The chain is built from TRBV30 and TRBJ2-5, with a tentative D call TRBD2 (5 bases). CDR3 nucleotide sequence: TGTGCCTGGGGAGGAGGAAATCAAGAGACCCAGTACTTC. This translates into CAWGGGNQETQYF.